Sequencing of this T cell receptor (beta chain) was carried out in a study of spatial heterogeneity in lung cancer. Study-wide points: In tumors, expanded intratumoral alpha and beta TCR counts tracked mutation counts. Ubiquitous and regional nonsynonymous mutations were tracked by counts of ubiquitous and regional expanded TCRs, respectively.

This clonotype was counted ten times or more. No antigen is known for it. Time point defined: sample taken at primary tumor resection. The cohort: about 79 early-stage, untreated non-small cell lung cancer patients. Sequencing covered unsorted whole RNA taken from tumor, nontumor lung or frozen PBMC. The presence of a unique molecular identifier marked each TCR cDNA molecule. TCRdb redid the calling of the 5' RACE reads with MiXCR, one entry per CDR3 protein. The data hold tens of thousands of distinct CDR3 sequences, with under 8% observed a single time. V lost 11 bases and J lost 4; bases outside the gene matches: 10. This CDR3 has 13 amino acids. Germline V CDR1 and CDR2: SNHLY, FYNNEI.

This specimen consisted of lung tumor tissue, obtained at surgery. The chain couples TRBV2 to TRBJ2-5, with 7 bases fitting TRBD1. The TCR comes from a male donor with early-stage non-small cell lung cancer. The DNA for the CDR3 is TGTGCCGGAGACAGGGCACGAGGAGAGACCCAGTACTTC. Translation: CAGDRARGETQYF.